Each of the 14 T cell receptor beta chains below was sequenced from the same sample in a study of T cell responses to AZD1222 COVID-19 vaccine. The protocol was immunoSEQ multiplex PCR, while the TCRdb copy is restricted to in-frame clones and leaves out a portion. The data contain about 140,000 clones, roughly nine tenths of them seen just once; the ten biggest clones take up more than 3%. This specimen consisted of peripheral blood, obtained on day 0 of AZD1222 vaccination. All receptors come from an adult in good health.

V and J are TRBV2 and TRBJ2-1; D is possibly TRBD2 (6 bases). Germline loops: CDR1 SNHLY, CDR2 FYNNEI. The CDR3 is 13 residues long. V lost 4 bases and J 10 bases, leaving 14 bases between the germline ends. The CDR3 is CASSVLGGFEQFF. The CDR3 DNA reads as TGTGCCAGCAGTGTATTGGGGGGATTCGAGCAGTTCTTC. The entire variable domain, with the rest obtained from reference TRBV2 and TRBJ2-1, is as follows: EPEVTQTPSHQVTQMGQEVILRCVPISNHLYFYWYRQILGQKVEFLVSFYNNEISEKSEIFDDQFSVERPDGSNFTLKIRSTKLEDSAMYFCASSVLGGFEQFFGPGTRLTVL.

The genes are TRBV10-3 and TRBJ2-1; D unclear. The germline V gene encodes CDR1 ENHRY and CDR2 SYGVKD. Trimming took 0 bases from V and 6 from J, leaving 27 bases between them. CDR3 size: 20 residues. In DNA form, the CDR3 reads TGTGCCATCAGTGAGTCAATGCTTCGGGCTTTCCCCACCGCGTTCAATGAGCAGTTCTTC. It codes for CAISESMLRAFPTAFNEQFF.

As for this clone: Other DNA sequences in this sample translate to the same CDR3. This chain joins TRBV5-1 and TRBJ1-1; the match to TRBD1 covers 9 bases. Germline V gene lookup returns CDR1 SGHRS and CDR2 YFSETQ. The CDR3 totals 15 residues. V lost 0 bases to trimming and J lost 4 bases; unmatched junction nucleotides: 4. In DNA, the CDR3 is TGCGCCAGCAGCTTGGCCGGACAGGGGACCACTGAAGCTTTCTTT. It codes for CASSLAGQGTTEAFF.

The CDR3 spells CASSLARQGSNQPQHF. The CDR3 DNA sequence: TGTGCCAGCAGCTTAGCAAGGCAGGGAAGCAATCAGCCCCAGCATTTT. J is TRBJ1-5 and V is TRBV7-6, with a weak D call TRBD1 (5 bases). The germline V gene encodes CDR1 SGHVS and CDR2 FNYEAQ. The CDR3 loop spans 16 amino acids. The ends were cut back, 0 bases at V and 1 base at J, with 10 bases in the middle.

V is TRBV11-3 and J is TRBJ1-2; D ambiguous. The CDR3 consists of 13 residues. The V gene's germline CDR1 is SGHNT and CDR2 YENEEA. V lost 1 base and J 4 bases, leaving 7 bases between the germline ends. The DNA of the CDR3 is TGTGCCAGCAGCTTAGGGCGGACCTATGGCTACACCTTC. Its protein product is CASSLGRTYGYTF. Complete variable domain (other parts from reference TRBV11-3 and TRBJ1-2): EAGVVQSPRYKIIEKKQPVAFWCNPISGHNTLYWYLQNLGQGPELLIRYENEEAVDDSQLPKDRFSAERLKGVDSTLKIQPAELGDSAVYLCASSLGRTYGYTFGSGTRLTVV.

As concerns this clone: The junction differs from germline at one of its ends, possibly a read error. The V call is TRBV7-7, the J call TRBJ2-3, with TRBD1 identical over 8 bases. Looked up from germline, CDR1 is SSHAT and CDR2 is FNYEAQ (reference sequence). This CDR3 has 16 residues. DNA for the CDR3: TGTGCTAGCAGCCAGGGGGCTCCCCGGGGCACAGATACGCAGTATTTT. This codes for CASSQGAPRGTDTQYF.

The chain has TRBV6-4 and TRBJ1-1; the D is unclear. The CDR3 length is 16 residues. Trimming took off 7 bases at V and 6 bases at J, with 24 bases between the two ends. Germline CDR1 and CDR2: MRHNA and SNTAGT. The chain's CDR3 is CASTKTGITGYAEAFF. The CDR3 DNA reads as TGTGCCAGCACCAAGACCGGAATAACGGGATACGCTGAAGCTTTCTTT.

This clone was detected only a few times. The chain combines TRBV2 with TRBJ2-7; weak D call: TRBD1 (6 bases). V was shortened by 3 bases and J by 9 bases, with 12 bases between the two germline ends. Germline V gene lookup returns CDR1 SNHLY and CDR2 FYNNEI. The length of the CDR3 is 12 residues. CDR3 nucleotide sequence: TGTGCCAGCAGTGACAGGGGCATTATGCAGTACTTC. The encoded protein is CASSDRGIMQYF.

The rearrangement uses TRBV28 and TRBJ2-1, with 9 nucleotides matching TRBD2. CDR1 is MDHEN, CDR2 SYDVKM, per germline. The CDR3 has 12 amino acids. The J segment lost 13 bases and the V segment lost 6 bases, leaving 7 bases of the junction unmatched. CDR3 in DNA: TGTGCCAGCAGCCCCGGACTAGCGTTACAGTTCTTC. Translating gives CASSPGLALQFF.

The rearrangement links TRBV18 to TRBJ1-3; 9 bases line up with TRBD1. This CDR3 region has 18 residues. Losses at the gene ends were 0 bases for V and 1 base for J; bases not matched to a gene: 7. The germline CDR1 and CDR2 sequences are KGHSH and LQKENI. The CDR3 reads CASSPPGTGSISGNTIYF. The DNA of the CDR3 is TGTGCCAGCTCACCACCCGGGACAGGGTCTATATCTGGAAACACCATATATTTT.

The V and J genes are TRBV5-4 and TRBJ1-3; D uncertain. V shed 5 bases and J shed 0 bases, with 15 bases lying between them. The CDR3 sequence is 16 residues long. CDR1 is SGHNT and CDR2 is YYREEE in the germline V gene (reference sequence). The CDR3 coding sequence is TGTGCCAGCAGTAGTGAGCCTCGATACTCTGGAAACACCATATATTTT. Protein sequence: CASSSEPRYSGNTIYF.

The V call is TRBV29-1, the J call TRBJ2-7, with 9 bases that match TRBD1. J was trimmed by 6 bases and V by 6 bases; bases with no gene match: 15. This CDR3 has 15 residues. In germline, CDR1 is SQVTM, CDR2 ANQGSEA. The CDR3 coding sequence is TGCAGCGTCAGGACCGGGACAGGGATCTCAGGCGAGCAGTACTTC. As protein: CSVRTGTGISGEQYF.

The CDR3 DNA is TGTGCCAGCAGCCAACCCCCCTTCGGGACGGGCAATGAGCAGTTCTTC. The encoded protein is CASSQPPFGTGNEQFF. The genes are TRBV7-2 and TRBJ2-1; D could derive from TRBD1 or TRBD2 (5 bases each). From germline, CDR1 is SGHTA and CDR2 FQGNSA. V was shortened by 5 bases and J by 6 bases, with 20 bases between the two germline ends. The CDR3 consists of 16 residues.

V gene TRBV7-2 combines with J gene TRBJ1-1; D remains ambiguous. V lost 4 bases and J lost 5, with 14 bases in between. Germline lookup yields CDR1 SGHTA and CDR2 FQGNSA. This CDR3 contains 14 residues. In DNA, the CDR3 is TGTGCCAGCAGCTCTCTCGTGGGCAAGACTGAAGCTTTCTTT. It encodes CASSSLVGKTEAFF.